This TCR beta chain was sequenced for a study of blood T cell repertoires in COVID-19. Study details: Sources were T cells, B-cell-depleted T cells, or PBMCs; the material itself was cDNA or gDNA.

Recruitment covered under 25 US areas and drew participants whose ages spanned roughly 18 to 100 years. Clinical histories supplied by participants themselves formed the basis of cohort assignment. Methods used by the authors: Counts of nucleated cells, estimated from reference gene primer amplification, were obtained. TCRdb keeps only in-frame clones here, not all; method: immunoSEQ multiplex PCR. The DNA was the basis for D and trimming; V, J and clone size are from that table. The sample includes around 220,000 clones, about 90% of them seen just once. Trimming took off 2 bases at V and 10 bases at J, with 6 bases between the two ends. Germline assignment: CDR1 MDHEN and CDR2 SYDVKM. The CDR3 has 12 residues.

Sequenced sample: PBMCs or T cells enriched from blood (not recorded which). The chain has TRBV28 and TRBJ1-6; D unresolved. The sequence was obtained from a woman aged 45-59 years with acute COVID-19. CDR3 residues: CASSLGGSPLHF. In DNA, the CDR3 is TGTGCCAGCAGTTTAGGTGGCTCACCCCTCCACTTT. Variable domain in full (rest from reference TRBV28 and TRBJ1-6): DVKVTQSSRYLVKRTGEKVFLECVQDMDHENMFWYRQDPGLGLRLIYFSYDVKMKEKGDIPEGYSVSREKKERFSLILESASTNQTSMYLCASSLGGSPLHFGNGTRLTVT.